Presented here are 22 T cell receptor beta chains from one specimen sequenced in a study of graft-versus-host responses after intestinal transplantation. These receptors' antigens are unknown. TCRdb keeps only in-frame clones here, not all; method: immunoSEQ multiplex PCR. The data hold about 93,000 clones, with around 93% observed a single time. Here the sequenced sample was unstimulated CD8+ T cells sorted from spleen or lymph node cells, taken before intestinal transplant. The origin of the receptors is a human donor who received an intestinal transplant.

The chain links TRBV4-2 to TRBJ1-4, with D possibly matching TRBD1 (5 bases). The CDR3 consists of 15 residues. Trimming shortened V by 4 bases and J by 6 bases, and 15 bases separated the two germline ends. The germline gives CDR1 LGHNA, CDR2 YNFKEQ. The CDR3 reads CASSPSGGEYEKLFF. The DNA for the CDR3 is TGTGCCAGCAGCCCAAGTGGAGGGGAATATGAAAAACTGTTTTTT.

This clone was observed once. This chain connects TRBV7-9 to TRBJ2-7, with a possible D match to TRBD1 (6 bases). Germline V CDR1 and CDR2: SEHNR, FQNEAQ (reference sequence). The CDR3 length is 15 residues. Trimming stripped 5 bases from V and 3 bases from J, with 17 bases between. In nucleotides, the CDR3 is TGTGCCAGCAGCCCCGACAGGTTTGCTTTCTACGAGCAGTACTTC. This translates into CASSPDRFAFYEQYF.

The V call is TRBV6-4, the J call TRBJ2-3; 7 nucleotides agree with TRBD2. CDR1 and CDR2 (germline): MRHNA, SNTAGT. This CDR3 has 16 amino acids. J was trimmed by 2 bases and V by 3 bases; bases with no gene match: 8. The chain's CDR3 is CASSESAGVPTDTQYF. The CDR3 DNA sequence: TGTGCCAGCAGTGAATCGGCGGGGGTTCCCACAGATACGCAGTATTTT.

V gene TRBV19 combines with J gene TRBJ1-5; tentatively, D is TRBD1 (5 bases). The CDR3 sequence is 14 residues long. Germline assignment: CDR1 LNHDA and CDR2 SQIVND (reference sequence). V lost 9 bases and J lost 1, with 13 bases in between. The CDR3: CASTNGGSNQPQHF. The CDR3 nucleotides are TGTGCCAGCACAAACGGGGGAAGCAATCAGCCCCAGCATTTT.

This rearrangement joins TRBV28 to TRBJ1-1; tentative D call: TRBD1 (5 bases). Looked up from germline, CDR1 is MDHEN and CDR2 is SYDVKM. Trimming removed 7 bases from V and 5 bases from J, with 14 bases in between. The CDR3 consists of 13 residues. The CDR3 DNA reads TGTGCCAGCAAGGGGCGCGGAACGACTGAAGCTTTCTTT. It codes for CASKGRGTTEAFF.

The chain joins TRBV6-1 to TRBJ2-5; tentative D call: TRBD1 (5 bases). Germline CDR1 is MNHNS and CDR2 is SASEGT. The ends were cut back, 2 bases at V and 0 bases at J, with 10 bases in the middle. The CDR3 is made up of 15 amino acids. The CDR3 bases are TGTGCCAGCAGTGAACTCAGGGTTTACCAAGAGACCCAGTACTTC. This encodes CASSELRVYQETQYF.

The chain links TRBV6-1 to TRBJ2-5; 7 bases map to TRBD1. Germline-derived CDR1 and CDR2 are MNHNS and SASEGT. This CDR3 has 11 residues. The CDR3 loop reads CALDREETQYF. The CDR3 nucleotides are TGTGCTTTAGACAGGGAAGAGACCCAGTACTTC.

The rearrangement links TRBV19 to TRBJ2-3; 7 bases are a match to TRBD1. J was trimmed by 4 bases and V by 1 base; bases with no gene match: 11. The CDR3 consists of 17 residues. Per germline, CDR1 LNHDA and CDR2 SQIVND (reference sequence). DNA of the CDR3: TGTGCCAGTAGTATAGGGTCGACAGGGTTTATCTCAGATACGCAGTATTTT. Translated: CASSIGSTGFISDTQYF.

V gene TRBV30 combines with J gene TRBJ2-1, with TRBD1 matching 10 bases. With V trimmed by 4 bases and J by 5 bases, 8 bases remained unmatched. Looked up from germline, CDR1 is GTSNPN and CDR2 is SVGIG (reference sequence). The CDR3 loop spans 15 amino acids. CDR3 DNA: TGTGCCTGGATGTCGTGGGACAGGGGTAACAATGAGCAGTTCTTC. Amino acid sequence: CAWMSWDRGNNEQFF.

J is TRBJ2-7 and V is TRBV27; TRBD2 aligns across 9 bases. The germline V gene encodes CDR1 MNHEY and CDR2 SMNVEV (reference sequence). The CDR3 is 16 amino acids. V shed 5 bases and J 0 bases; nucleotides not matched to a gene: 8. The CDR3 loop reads CASSGRAGGVSYEQYF. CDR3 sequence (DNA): TGTGCCAGCAGTGGCAGAGCGGGAGGTGTCTCCTACGAGCAGTACTTC.

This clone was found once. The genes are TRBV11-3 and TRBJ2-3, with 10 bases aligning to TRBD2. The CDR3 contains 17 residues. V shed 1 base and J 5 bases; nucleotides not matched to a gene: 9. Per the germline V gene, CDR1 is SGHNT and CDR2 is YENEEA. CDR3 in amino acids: CASSLVLAGAGGDTQYF. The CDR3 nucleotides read TGTGCCAGCAGCTTAGTCCTAGCGGGGGCCGGGGGAGATACGCAGTATTTT.

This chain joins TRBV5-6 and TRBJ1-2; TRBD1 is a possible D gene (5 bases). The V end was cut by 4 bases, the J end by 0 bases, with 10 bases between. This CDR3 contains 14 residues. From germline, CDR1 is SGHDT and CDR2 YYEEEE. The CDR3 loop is CASSPDRSNYGYTF. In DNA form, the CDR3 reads TGTGCCAGCAGCCCCGACAGATCTAACTATGGCTACACCTTC.

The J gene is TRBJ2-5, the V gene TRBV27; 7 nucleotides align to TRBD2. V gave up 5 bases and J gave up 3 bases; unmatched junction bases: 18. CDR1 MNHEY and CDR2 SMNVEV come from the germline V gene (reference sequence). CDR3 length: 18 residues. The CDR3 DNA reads TGTGCCAGCAGTCAAAGACTAGCTTCGCTCCAAACCAAAGAGACCCAGTACTTC. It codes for CASSQRLASLQTKETQYF.

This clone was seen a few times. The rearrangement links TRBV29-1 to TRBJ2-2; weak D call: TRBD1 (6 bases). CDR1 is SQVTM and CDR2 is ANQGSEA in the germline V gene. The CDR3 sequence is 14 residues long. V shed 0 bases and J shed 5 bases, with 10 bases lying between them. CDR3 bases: TGCAGCGTTGAAGATCGAACAGGGACCGGGGAGCTGTTTTTT. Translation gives CSVEDRTGTGELFF.

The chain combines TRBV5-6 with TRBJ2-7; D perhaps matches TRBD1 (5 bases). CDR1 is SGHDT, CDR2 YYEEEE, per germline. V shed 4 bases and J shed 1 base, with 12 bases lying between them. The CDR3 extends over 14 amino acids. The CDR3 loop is CASSALTESYEQYF. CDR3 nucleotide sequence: TGTGCCAGCAGCGCCTTGACAGAATCCTACGAGCAGTACTTC.

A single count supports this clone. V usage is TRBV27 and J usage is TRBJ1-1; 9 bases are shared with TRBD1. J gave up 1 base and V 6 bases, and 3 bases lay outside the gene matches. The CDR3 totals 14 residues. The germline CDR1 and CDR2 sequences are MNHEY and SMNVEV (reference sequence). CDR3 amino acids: CASRLGQGNTEAFF. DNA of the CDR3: TGTGCCAGCAGATTGGGACAGGGGAACACTGAAGCTTTCTTT.

CDR3 bases: TGTGCCAGTTGGAGTGGATTAAGTAATGAAAAACTGTTTTTT. Protein product: CASWSGLSNEKLFF. The genes are TRBV19 and TRBJ1-4; D remains unclear. The length of the CDR3 is 14 residues. V was clipped by 8 bases and J by 4 bases, with 14 bases between them. Germline values: CDR1 LNHDA, CDR2 SQIVND (reference sequence).

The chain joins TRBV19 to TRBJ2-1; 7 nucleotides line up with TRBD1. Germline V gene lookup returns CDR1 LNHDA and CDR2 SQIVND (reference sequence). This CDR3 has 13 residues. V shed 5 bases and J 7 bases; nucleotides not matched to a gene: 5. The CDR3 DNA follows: TGTGCCAGTAGTTGGGACAGAGGGAATGAGCAGTTCTTC. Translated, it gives CASSWDRGNEQFF.

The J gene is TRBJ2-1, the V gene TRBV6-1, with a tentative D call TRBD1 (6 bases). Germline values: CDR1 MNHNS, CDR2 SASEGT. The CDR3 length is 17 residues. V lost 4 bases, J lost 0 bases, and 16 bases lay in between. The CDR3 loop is CASSALIRQVSYNEQFF. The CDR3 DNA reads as TGTGCCAGCAGTGCACTAATTCGACAGGTCTCCTACAATGAGCAGTTCTTC.

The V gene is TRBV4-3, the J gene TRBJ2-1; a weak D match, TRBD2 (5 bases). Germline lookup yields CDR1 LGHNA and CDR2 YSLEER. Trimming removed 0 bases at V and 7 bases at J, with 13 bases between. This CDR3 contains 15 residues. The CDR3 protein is CASSQDEAVGNEQFF. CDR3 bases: TGCGCCAGCAGCCAAGATGAAGCGGTTGGGAATGAGCAGTTCTTC.

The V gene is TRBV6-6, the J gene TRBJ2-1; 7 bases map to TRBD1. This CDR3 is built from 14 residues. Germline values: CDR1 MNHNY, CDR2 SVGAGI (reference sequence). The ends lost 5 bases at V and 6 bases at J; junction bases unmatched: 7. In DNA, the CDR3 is TGTGCCAGCAGTCCCCGGGACAGCCCCAATGAGCAGTTCTTC. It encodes CASSPRDSPNEQFF.

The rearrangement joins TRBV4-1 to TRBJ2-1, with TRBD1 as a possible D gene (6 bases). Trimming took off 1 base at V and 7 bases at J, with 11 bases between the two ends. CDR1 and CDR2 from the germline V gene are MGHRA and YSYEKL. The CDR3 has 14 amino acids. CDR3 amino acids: CASSQVNRENEQFF. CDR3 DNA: TGCGCCAGCAGCCAAGTCAACAGGGAGAATGAGCAGTTCTTC.